This TCR beta chain comes out of a study of T cells in Graves' hyperthyroidism and ophthalmopathy. This clonotype was picked up one time. There were TCR beta CDR3 regions amplified from RNA transcripts. TCR CDR3 regions were first amplified by RT-PCR with HTBI primers. Using its own MiXCR run on the multiplex PCR reads, TCRdb lists one record per CDR3 protein. The sample contains over 150,000 distinct CDR3 sequences, roughly a sixth of which appear only once. CDR1 and CDR2 (germline): MNHGY, SVAAGI. CDR3 length: 20 residues. V dropped 3 bases and J dropped 3; count of bases not matched to a gene: 18. The diagnoses drew upon clinical symptoms, serum thyroxine and TRAb, thyroid ultrasound and orbital computed tomography.

This chain uses TRBV6-9 with TRBJ2-7, with 12 bases aligning to TRBD2. Sequenced sample: blood. This sequence originates from a woman aged 45 to 65 with Graves' hyperthyroidism. CDR3 loop: CASSYSKGLAGRAGNYEQYF. CDR3 bases: TGTGCCAGCAGTTACTCGAAGGGACTAGCGGGTCGGGCGGGGAACTACGAGCAGTACTTC.